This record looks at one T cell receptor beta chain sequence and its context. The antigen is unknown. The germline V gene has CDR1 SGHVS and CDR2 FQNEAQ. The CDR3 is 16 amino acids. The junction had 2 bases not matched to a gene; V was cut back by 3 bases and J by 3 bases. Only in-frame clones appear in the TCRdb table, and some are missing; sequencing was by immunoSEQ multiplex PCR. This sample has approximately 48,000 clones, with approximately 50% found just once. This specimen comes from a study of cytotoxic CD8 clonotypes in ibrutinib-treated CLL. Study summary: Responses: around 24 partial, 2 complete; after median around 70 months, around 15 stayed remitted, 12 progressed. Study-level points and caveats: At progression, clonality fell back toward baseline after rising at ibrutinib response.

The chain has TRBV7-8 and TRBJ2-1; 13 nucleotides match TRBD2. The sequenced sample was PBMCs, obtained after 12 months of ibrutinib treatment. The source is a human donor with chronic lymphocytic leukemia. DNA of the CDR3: TGTGCCAGCAGCTTCGGACTAGCGGGGGTCTACAATGAGCAGTTCTTC. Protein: CASSFGLAGVYNEQFF.